The T cell receptor (beta chain) under discussion was sequenced for a study of patients and donors after allogeneic stem cell transplantation. CDR3 length: 15 residues. The junction had 4 bases not matched to a gene; V was cut back by 5 bases and J by 0 bases. Germline V gene data show CDR1 as DFQATT and CDR2 as SNEGSKA (reference sequence). Each CDR3 protein is one row after TCRdb ran MiXCR on the RT-PCR reads. Of some 7,100 distinct CDR3 sequences detected, roughly 13% appear once; the ten largest clones hold roughly 50%. The sequenced sample consisted of blood, either unsorted or a sorted T cell fraction (not recorded which). This chain links TRBV20-1 with TRBJ2-1; 10 bases match TRBD2. The receptor was derived from a human donor who was either an allogeneic HSCT recipient or a stem cell or donor lymphocyte infusion donor (not recorded which). It is not recorded whose cells these are; they may come from a transplant donor. The CDR3 DNA is TGCAGTGCTGCCCTAGCGGGAGACTCCTACAATGAGCAGTTCTTC. It specifies CSAALAGDSYNEQFF.